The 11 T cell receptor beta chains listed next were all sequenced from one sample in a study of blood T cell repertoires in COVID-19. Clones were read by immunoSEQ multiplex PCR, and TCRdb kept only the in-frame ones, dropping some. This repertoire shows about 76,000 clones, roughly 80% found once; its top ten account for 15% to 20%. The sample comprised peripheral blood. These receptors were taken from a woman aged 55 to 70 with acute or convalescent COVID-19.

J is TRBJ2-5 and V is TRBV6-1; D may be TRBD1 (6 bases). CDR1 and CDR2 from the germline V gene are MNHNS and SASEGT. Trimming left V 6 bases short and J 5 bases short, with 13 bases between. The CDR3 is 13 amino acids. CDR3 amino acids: CASSRTVEETQYF. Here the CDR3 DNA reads TGTGCCAGCAGCCGGACAGTCGAGGAGACCCAGTACTTC.

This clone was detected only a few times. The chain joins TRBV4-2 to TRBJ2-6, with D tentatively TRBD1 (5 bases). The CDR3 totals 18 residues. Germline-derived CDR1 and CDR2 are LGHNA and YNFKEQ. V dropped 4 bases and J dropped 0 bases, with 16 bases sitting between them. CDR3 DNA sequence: TGTGCCAGCAGCCGTTGGGGTACAGGTGGCTCTGGGGCCAACGTCCTGACTTTC. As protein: CASSRWGTGGSGANVLTF.

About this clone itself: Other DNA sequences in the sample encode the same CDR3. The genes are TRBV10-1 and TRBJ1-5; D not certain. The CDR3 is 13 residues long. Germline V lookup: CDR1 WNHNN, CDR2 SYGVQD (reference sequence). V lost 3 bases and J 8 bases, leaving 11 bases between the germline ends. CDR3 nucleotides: TGCGCCAGCAGTGAAGAGGCCGCCAAGCCCCAGCATTTT. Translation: CASSEEAAKPQHF.

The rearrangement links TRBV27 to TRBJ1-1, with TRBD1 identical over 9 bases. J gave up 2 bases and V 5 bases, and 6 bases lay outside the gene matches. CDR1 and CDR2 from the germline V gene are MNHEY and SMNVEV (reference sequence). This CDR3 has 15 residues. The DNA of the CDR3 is TGTGCCAGCAGTATTCGGACAGGGGTAAACACTGAAGCTTTCTTT. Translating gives CASSIRTGVNTEAFF.

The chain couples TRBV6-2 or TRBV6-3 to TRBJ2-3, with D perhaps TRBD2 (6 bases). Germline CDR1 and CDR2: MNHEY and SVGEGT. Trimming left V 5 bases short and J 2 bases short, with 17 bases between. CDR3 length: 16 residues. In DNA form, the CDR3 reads TGTGCCAGCAGTAGGGACTCGACTGCTTACACAGATACGCAGTATTTT. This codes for CASSRDSTAYTDTQYF.

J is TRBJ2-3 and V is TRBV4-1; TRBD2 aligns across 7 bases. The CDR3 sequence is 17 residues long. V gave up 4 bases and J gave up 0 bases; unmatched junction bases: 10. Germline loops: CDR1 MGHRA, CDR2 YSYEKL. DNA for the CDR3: TGCGCCAGCAGCCTCGCTAGACTAGCTGATAGCACAGATACGCAGTATTTT. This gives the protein CASSLARLADSTDTQYF.

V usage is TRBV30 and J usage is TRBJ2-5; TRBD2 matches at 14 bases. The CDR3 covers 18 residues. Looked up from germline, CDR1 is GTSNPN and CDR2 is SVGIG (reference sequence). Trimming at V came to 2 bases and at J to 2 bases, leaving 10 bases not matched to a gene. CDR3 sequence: CAWSRGLAGEIGQETQYF. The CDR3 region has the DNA TGTGCCTGGAGTAGGGGACTAGCGGGGGAGATAGGACAAGAGACCCAGTACTTC.

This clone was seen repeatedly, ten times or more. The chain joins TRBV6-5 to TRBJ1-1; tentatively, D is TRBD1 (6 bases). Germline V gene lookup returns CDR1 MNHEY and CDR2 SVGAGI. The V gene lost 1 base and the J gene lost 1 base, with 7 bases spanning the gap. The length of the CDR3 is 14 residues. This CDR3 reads CASSYLTGNTEAFF. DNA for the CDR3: TGTGCCAGCAGTTACTTGACAGGGAACACTGAAGCTTTCTTT.

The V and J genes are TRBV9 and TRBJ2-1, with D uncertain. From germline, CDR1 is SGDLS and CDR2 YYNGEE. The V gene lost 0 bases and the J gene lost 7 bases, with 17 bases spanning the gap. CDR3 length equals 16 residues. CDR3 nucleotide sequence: TGTGCCAGCAGCGTAGAGGTGGGCCCGAAGTTGAATGAGCAGTTCTTC. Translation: CASSVEVGPKLNEQFF. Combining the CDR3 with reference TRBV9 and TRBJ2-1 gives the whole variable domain DSGVTQTPKHLITATGQRVTLRCSPRSGDLSVYWYQQSLDQGLQFLIQYYNGEERAKGNILERFSAQQFPDLHSELNLSSLELGDSALYFCASSVEVGPKLNEQFFGPGTRLTVL.

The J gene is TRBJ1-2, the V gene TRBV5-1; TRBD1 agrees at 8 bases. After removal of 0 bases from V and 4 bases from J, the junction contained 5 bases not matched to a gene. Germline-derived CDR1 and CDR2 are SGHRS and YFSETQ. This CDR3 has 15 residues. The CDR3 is CASSLDRDRLYGYTF. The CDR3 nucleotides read TGCGCCAGCAGCTTGGACCGGGACAGGCTCTATGGCTACACCTTC.

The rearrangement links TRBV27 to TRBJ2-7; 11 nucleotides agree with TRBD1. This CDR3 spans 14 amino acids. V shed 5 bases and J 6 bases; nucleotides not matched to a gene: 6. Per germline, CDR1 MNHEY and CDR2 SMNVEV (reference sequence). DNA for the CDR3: TGTGCCAGCAGTGCACAGGACAGGGGGCCCGAGCAGTACTTC. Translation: CASSAQDRGPEQYF.